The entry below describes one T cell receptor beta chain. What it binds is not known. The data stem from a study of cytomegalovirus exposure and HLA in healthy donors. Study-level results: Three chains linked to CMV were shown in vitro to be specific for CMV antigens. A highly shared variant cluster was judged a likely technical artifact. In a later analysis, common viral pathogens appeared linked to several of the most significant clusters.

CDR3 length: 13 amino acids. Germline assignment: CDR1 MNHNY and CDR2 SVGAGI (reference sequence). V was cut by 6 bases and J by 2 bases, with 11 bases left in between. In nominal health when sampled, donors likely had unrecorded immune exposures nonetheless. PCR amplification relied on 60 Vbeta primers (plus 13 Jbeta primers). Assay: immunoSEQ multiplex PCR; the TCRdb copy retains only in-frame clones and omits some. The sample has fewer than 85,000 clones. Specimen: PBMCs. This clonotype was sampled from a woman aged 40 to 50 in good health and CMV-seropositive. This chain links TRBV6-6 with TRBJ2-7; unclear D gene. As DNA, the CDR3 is TGTGCCAGCAGCCCCCCGGAGCCCTACGAGCAGTACTTC. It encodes CASSPPEPYEQYF.